This TCR beta chain was sequenced during a study of Ad26.COV2.S vaccination and SARS-CoV-2 variants (TCRdb year 2021). Background for the entire study: Vaccine-arm donors came from COV1001, a multicentre, randomized, double-blind, placebo-controlled phase I-IIa trial of Ad26.COV2.S in healthy adults. Trial participants were randomized into five groups of five, in which low-dose or high-dose Ad26.COV2.S was given once or twice, or placebo was given on both occasions. Ad26.COV2.S was given intramuscularly at 5x10^10 or 1x10^11 viral particles, as a single shot or as two shots 56 days apart. Blinding of investigators to trial group allocation was maintained during experiments and outcome assessment. A total of roughly 32 samples were included in the TCR-sequenced set, comprising 19 Ad26.COV2.S vaccine recipients, 5 placebo recipients and 8 SARS-CoV-2 convalescent individuals. Sequencing of the TCRbeta repertoire served to evaluate the specificity and breadth of SARS-CoV-2-reactive T cell receptors following Ad26.COV2.S vaccination.

This specimen's treatment or condition label, interpreted: some 20 received Ad26.COV2.S at low or high dose, single or two shots; several received placebo; per-sample allocation not given. Repertoires of vaccine and placebo recipients were sequenced from samples collected on day 63 after the first injection. Between 29 July and 7 August 2020, Cohort 1b enrolled about two dozen adults aged 18-55 years at one site in Boston, USA. Ad26.COV2.S was a replication-incompetent adenovirus type 26 vector that expressed a prefusion-stabilized SARS-CoV-2 spike protein derived from the original Wuhan strain. TCRbeta CDR3 regions were sequenced with the immunoSEQ Assay. After extraction, genomic DNA underwent amplification by bias-controlled multiplex PCR, followed by high-throughput sequencing. On the study's bioinformatics: To quantify the absolute abundance of every unique TCRbeta CDR3 region, sequences were collapsed and filtered. T cell fraction was estimated by normalization of TCRbeta template counts to usable DNA, with usable DNA being measured through amplification of reference genes present in all nucleated cells. Repertoire TCRs were annotated as SARS-CoV-2-specific when V gene, CDR3 amino acid sequence and J gene were exactly matched to a known reactive TCR set. MIRA supplied the reference SARS-CoV-2 TCR set, which was filtered for enrichment in COVID-19-positive ImmuneCODE repertoires so that public or cross-reactive TCRs were removed. Based on the MIRA antigens, annotated TCRs were further analysed at the level of specific ORF or position within ORF. Breadth was defined as the number of annotated unique rearrangements divided by the total number of unique productive rearrangements, and depth was defined as the summed frequency of the annotated unique rearrangements. Two-sided Wilcoxon rank-sum tests were applied when comparing TCR breadth between groups. TCRdb limited this immuneACCESS table to in-frame rearrangements with V and J called. A share of clones is missing; checked studies link under half to unresolved V genes, and the rest is unexplained. The D gene and trimming were derived from the DNA, and the V and J assignments and clone size from that table. The sample contains around 340,000 clones, around 88% of them found a single time. The ten largest clonotypes hold approximately 4.5% of the sample.

Taken from cysteine to phenylalanine, the CDR3 has 13 residues. Left in the record is the CDR3 DNA by itself, 39 bases read in frame from the first base. Per the germline V gene (reference sequence), LNHDA is the CDR1 and SQIVND is the CDR2. V sheds 7 bases and J sheds 5 bases, leaving 12 bases between their ends. The study at large found these results: Ad26.COV2.S recipients had higher spike-specific TCR breadth than placebo recipients (P = 0.0014). It was noted by the authors that total T cell responses may have been underestimated by the TCR breadth and depth analyses. After vaccination, substantial breadth of spike-specific CD8+ and CD4+ T cell responses was reported. The study lacked the statistical power to compare responses across vaccine doses or regimens. Vaccine and placebo recipients had similar non-spike TCR breadth, a finding consistent with the vaccine containing only spike.

Worth noting for this clone: Its cognate antigen has yet to be identified. Within one base of it there is no much larger clone, and no base qualities were kept.

Recombination joined TRBV19 with TRBJ1-5; a tentative D match to TRBD1 spans 6 bases. The material sequenced was peripheral blood, taken in a trial of Ad26.COV2.S vaccine versus placebo. The TCR sequence derives from a person between 18 and 65 years old who received the Ad26.COV2.S COVID-19 vaccine or a placebo. At the DNA level, the sequence is TGTGCCAGTAAACGACAGGCCGATCAGCCCCAGCATTTT. Translated, it gives CASKRQADQPQHF.